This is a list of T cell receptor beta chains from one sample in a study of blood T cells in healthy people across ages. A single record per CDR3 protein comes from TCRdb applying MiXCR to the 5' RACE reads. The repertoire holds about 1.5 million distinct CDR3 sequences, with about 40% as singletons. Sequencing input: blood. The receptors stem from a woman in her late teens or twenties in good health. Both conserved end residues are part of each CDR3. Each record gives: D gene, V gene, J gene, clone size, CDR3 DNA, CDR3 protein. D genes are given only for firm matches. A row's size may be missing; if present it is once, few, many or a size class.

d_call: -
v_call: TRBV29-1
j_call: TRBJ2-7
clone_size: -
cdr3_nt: TGCAGCGTTGGGGGGGACAGCAACTACGAGCAGTACTTC
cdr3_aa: CSVGGDSNYEQYF

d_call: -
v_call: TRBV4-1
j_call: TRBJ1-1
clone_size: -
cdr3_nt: TGCGCCAGCAGCCACACAGGGTTCGCTTTCTTT
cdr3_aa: CASSHTGFAFF

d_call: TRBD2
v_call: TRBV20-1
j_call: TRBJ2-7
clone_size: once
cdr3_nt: TGCAGTGCTAGCCCTTCGGGACTAGCCTACGAGCAGTACTTC
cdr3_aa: CSASPSGLAYEQYF

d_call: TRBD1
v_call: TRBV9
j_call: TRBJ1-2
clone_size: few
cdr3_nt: TGTGCCAGCAGCACACGGGACAGGGGGCAAAACGGAGAGGACTATGGCTACACCTTC
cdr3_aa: CASSTRDRGQNGEDYGYTF

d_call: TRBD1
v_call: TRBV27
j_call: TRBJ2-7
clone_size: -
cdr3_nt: TGTGCCAGCAGTATCCGACAGGGAGTAGGCTACGAGCAGTACTTC
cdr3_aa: CASSIRQGVGYEQYF

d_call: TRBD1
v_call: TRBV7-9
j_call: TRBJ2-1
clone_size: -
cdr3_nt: TGTGCCAGCAGCTTAATCCACGGGACAGGTACCGGCTCCTACAATGAGCAGTTCTTC
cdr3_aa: CASSLIHGTGTGSYNEQFF

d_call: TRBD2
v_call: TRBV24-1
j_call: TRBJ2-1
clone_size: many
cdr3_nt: TGTGCCACCAGGTCCGGACTAGGAGACAATGAGCAGTTCTTC
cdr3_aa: CATRSGLGDNEQFF

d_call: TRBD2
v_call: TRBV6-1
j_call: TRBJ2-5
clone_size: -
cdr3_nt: TGTGCCAGCAGTGAGGGGCTAGCGGGAAGATACAATGAGCAGTACTTC
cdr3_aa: CASSEGLAGRYNEQYF

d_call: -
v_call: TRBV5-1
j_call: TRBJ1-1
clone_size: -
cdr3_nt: TGCGCCAGCAGCCCGACACAGGGTTACACTGAAGCTTTCTTT
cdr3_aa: CASSPTQGYTEAFF

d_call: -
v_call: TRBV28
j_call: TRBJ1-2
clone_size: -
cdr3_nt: TGTGCCAGCAGTATGGGGGGGTCTAACTATGGCTACACCTTC
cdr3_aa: CASSMGGSNYGYTF

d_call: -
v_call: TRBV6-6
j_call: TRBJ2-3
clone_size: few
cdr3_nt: TGTGCCAGCAGTTACGTCGAGACTAGTCTCCAATATACGCAGTATTTT
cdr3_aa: CASSYVETSLQYTQYF

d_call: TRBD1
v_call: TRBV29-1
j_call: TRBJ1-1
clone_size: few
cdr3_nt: TGCAGCGTCATAGACAGGGGTGAAGCTTTCTTT
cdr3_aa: CSVIDRGEAFF

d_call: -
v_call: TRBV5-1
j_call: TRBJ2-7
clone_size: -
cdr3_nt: TGCGCCAGCAGCTTGTCGGTTGGGACAAAAGAATACGAGCAGTACTTC
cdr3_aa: CASSLSVGTKEYEQYF

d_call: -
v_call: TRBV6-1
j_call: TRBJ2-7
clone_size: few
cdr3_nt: TGTGCTGCCCGAGGGGTCAACGAGCAGTACTTC
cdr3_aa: CAARGVNEQYF

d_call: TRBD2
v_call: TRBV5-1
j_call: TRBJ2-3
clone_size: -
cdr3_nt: TGCGCCAGCAGCTTGGAACTAGCGGGAAAACCAGATACGCAGTATTTT
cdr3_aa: CASSLELAGKPDTQYF

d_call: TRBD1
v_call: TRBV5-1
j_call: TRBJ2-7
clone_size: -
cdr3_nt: TGCGCCAGCAGCTTGATGGGGACAGAGCATTACGAGCAGTACTTC
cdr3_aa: CASSLMGTEHYEQYF

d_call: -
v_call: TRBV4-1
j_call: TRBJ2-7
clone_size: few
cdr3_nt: TGCGCCAGCAGCCAAGTTCTGACGGGGACCTACGAGCAGTACTTC
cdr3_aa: CASSQVLTGTYEQYF

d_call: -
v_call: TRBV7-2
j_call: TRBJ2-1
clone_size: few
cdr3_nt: TGTGCCAGCAGCTTAGATATTGCGGGGAGTTCCTACAATGAGCAGTTCTTC
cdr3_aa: CASSLDIAGSSYNEQFF

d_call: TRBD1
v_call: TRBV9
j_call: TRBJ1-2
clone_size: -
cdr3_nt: TGTGCCAGCAGCGTAGAGGGACAGACCTATGGCTACACCTTC
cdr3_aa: CASSVEGQTYGYTF

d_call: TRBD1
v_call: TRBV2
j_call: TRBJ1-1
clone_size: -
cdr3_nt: TGTGCCAGCCGTTTCCCGGGACAGGCCGCTGAAGCTTTCTTT
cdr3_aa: CASRFPGQAAEAFF

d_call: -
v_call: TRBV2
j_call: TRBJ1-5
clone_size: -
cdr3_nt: TGTGCCAGCAGTGAACCTGCAGTCAGGGAGCCCCAGCATTTT
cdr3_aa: CASSEPAVREPQHF

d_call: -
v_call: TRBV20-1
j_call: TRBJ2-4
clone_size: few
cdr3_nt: TGCAGTGCCACCGGGACCGAGATAGCCAAAAACATTCAGTACTTC
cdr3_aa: CSATGTEIAKNIQYF

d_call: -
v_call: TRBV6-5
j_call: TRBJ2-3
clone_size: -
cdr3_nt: TGTGCCAGCGGACAGCGGGCCCCAGATACGCAGTATTTT
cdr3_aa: CASGQRAPDTQYF

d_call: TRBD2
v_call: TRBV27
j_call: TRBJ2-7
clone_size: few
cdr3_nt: TGTGCCAGCAGTCCCCGGACTAGCGGTCCCCCCTACGAGCAGTACTTC
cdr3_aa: CASSPRTSGPPYEQYF

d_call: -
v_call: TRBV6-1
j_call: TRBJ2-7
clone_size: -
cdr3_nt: TGTGCCAGCAGTCGTAGGGAGTGGAATGAGCAGTACTTC
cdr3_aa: CASSRREWNEQYF

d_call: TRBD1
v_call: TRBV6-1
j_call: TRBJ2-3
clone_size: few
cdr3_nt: TGTGCCAGTCATGACAGGGGGAGCACAGATACGCAGTATTTT
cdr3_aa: CASHDRGSTDTQYF

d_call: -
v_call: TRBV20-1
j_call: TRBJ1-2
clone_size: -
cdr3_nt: TGCAGTGCTCGGACCGGGGGGGGTATGACAGACCCCACCTTC
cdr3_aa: CSARTGGGMTDPTF

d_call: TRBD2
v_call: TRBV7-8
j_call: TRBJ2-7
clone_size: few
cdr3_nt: TGTGCCAGCAGCCCGAGGACTTTTAGCGGGAGTTCCTACGAGCAGTACTTC
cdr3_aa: CASSPRTFSGSSYEQYF

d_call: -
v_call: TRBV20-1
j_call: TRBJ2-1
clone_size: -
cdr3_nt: TGCAGTTTCCGAGGAACCTCCTACAATGAGCAGTTCTTC
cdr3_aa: CSFRGTSYNEQFF

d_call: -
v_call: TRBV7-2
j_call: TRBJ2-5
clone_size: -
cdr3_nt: TGTGCCAGCAGCTTAGTCGGGGGACGGGTGAAAGAGACCCAGTACTTC
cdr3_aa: CASSLVGGRVKETQYF

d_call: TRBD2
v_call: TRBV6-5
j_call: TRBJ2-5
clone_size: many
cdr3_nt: TGCGCCAGCAGCCGGACTAGCGGAACTCAAGAGACCCAGTACTTC
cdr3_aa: CASSRTSGTQETQYF

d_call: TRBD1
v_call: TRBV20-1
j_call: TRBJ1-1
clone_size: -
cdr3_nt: TGCAGTGCTAGGGGGGACAGGGGAGCTGAAGCTTTCTTT
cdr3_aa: CSARGDRGAEAFF

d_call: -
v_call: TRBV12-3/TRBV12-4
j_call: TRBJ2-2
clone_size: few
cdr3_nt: TGTGCCAGCACCTCCCCCTCGACCGGGGAGCTGTTTTTT
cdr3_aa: CASTSPSTGELFF

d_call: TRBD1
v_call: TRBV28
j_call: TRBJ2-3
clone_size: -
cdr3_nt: TGTGCCAGCAGTTGGACAGGGGGCAGGTCAGATACACAGTATTTT
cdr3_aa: CASSWTGGRSDTQYF

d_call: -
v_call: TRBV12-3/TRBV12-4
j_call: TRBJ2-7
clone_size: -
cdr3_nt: TGTGCCAGCAGTCGAACTACCGGGGACGAGCAGTACTTC
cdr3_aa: CASSRTTGDEQYF

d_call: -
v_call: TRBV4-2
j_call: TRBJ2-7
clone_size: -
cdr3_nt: TGTGCCAGCAGCCTACCTACATACAATGAGCAGTACTTC
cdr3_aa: CASSLPTYNEQYF

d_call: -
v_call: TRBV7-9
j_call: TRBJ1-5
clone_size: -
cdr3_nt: TGTGCCAGCAGCTTTGGTCTAGGGACCGTCGCGCCCCAGCATTTT
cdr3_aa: CASSFGLGTVAPQHF